The present T cell receptor (beta chain) was sequenced within a study of metastatic and nonmetastatic thyroid tumors. Per the original data handling: It was from CDR3 differences across clinicopathological groups that a distant-metastasis classifier for papillary thyroid cancer was built. From the PCR reads, TCRdb re-called clones with MiXCR. The V and J calls and clone size come from TCRdb's table, not from the authors' own analysis. The table has around 5,000 clones, approximately 15% seen once. Thyroid surgery was performed in patients who had received no treatment beforehand. Trimming pared 2 bases from V and 6 bases from J, leaving 13 bases between. The CDR3 consists of 14 residues.

The sequence came from a female donor with papillary thyroid cancer or a benign thyroid nodule (not recorded which). Some clones in this sample may be carry-over from other donors' samples. The chain couples TRBV12-3 or TRBV12-4 to TRBJ1-1, with a weak D call TRBD1 (5 bases). The sequencing input was adjacent normal tissue. The CDR3 sequence: CASSLITRGAEAFF. CDR3 in DNA: TGTGCCAGCAGTTTAATAACGAGGGGTGCTGAAGCTTTCTTT.